This T cell receptor (beta chain) emerged from a study of blood T cell repertoires in COVID-19 (dated by TCRdb to about 2020). A note on the overall study: Collaborator samples came from the United States, Italy and Spain and covered acute and convalescent phases of COVID-19. The material from the prospective study consisted of cDNA or gDNA derived from T cells, B-cell-depleted T cells, or PBMCs. Deeply sampled blood TCRbeta repertoires from subjects exposed to, actively infected with, or recovered from COVID-19 were included in the dataset. The repertoires were released in a freely available public database meant as a resource for research on the immune response to SARS-CoV-2. The samples were drawn from two sources: the first 160 participants of the ongoing ImmuneRACE study, and over 950 subjects contributed by 6 global collaborators. A de-identified subject ID, COVID-19 status, age in years and sex were almost always included in the sample metadata. HLA class I and class II types, where available, came from metadata supplied by the sample provider rather than from assay-based typing.

The immunoSEQ Assay, a bias-controlled multiplex PCR, was used to amplify TCRbeta CDR3 regions from genomic DNA. On the authors' methods: The number of nucleated cells in each sample was estimated by amplification of reference gene primers within the assay. To quantify the absolute abundance of each unique TCRbeta CDR3 rearrangement, sequence reads were collapsed and filtered. Productive Simpson clonality was computed per sample as the square root of Simpson's diversity index over productive rearrangements. What TCRdb holds here is the immuneACCESS table cut down to in-frame rearrangements. Part of the clones is not present; checked against another copy, under half of the missing clones reflect an unresolved V gene, and the others are unexplained. D and trimming come from the DNA, and the V and J calls and clone size come from that table. In all, the sample holds 110,000 or so clones, and over 75% of those were seen once. The ten largest clones take up 5.5% to 8.5% of the sample.

The collaborating institutions used their own protocols to collect whole blood in K2EDTA tubes. For TCRbeta analysis, collaborators shipped samples as frozen whole blood, isolated PBMCs, or DNA extracted from either of those sample types. Overall results and qualifications from the work: The quantity of clinical and demographic metadata differed by source and by participant and was supplied without curation.

Comments on this clone: The antigen this receptor binds is unknown. No base-level quality is on record; no much larger clone is a single base apart.

V and J are truncated by 3 bases and 5 bases respectively, leaving an intervening sequence of 10 bases. The germline V gene (reference sequence) sets CDR1 to LNHDA and CDR2 to SQIVND. Reading from cysteine to phenylalanine, the CDR3 counts 13 amino acids. CDR3 DNA is the only sequence kept; it has 39 bases, read in frame from the first base. The chain was built from TRBV19 and TRBJ1-2, and perhaps TRBD1 as D gene, on 6 matching bases. The source of this sequence is a woman aged 45-65 years with acute or convalescent COVID-19. The sequencing sample was made of peripheral blood. The CDR3 reads CASSMNRVYGYTF. Read as DNA, the sequence is TGTGCCAGTAGTATGAACAGGGTATATGGCTACACCTTC.